This is a list of T cell receptor beta chains from one sample in a study of shared clonotypes between healthy human individuals. The table came from immunoSEQ multiplex PCR; TCRdb's copy has only in-frame clones and leaves some out. The profile covers some 2.1 million clones, with roughly 96% appearing a single time and roughly 0.13% taken by the ten largest. Sequencing used naive CD4+ T cells sorted from blood. These receptors originate from a young man in good health. Each CDR3 is given with its conserved first and last residue. A D gene is named only where the DNA matches it firmly. For some rows the clone size is stated as once, few or many, or as a class when expanded; others skip it.

abundance: .; v_gene: TRBV27; d_gene: .; j_gene: TRBJ1-2; CDR3aa: CATRREGSGPYGYTF; CDR3nt: TGTGCCACCAGGAGAGAGGGCTCGGGCCCCTATGGCTACACCTTC
abundance: .; v_gene: TRBV28; d_gene: .; j_gene: TRBJ2-2; CDR3aa: CVVNGAGRHGAGELFF; CDR3nt: TGTGTTGTAAATGGGGCCGGTCGACATGGGGCCGGGGAGCTGTTTTTT
abundance: .; v_gene: TRBV27; d_gene: .; j_gene: TRBJ2-4; CDR3aa: CASSYAGFDIQYF; CDR3nt: TGTGCCAGCAGTTATGCCGGGTTTGACATTCAGTACTTC
abundance: .; v_gene: TRBV28; d_gene: TRBD2; j_gene: TRBJ2-5; CDR3aa: CASSKGLAEQETQYF; CDR3nt: TGTGCCAGCAGCAAGGGACTAGCGGAACAAGAGACCCAGTACTTC
abundance: .; v_gene: TRBV28; d_gene: .; j_gene: TRBJ1-2; CDR3aa: CASSLRTANYGYTF; CDR3nt: TGTGCCAGCAGTTTACGGACGGCTAACTATGGCTACACCTTC
abundance: .; v_gene: TRBV28; d_gene: TRBD1; j_gene: TRBJ1-1; CDR3aa: CASSLGTVNTEAFF; CDR3nt: TGTGCCAGCAGTTTAGGGACAGTTAACACTGAAGCTTTCTTT
abundance: .; v_gene: TRBV2; d_gene: TRBD1; j_gene: TRBJ1-4; CDR3aa: CASLGTGGFEKLFF; CDR3nt: TGTGCCAGCCTTGGGACAGGGGGTTTTGAAAAACTGTTTTTT
abundance: .; v_gene: TRBV19; d_gene: .; j_gene: TRBJ2-7; CDR3aa: CASSIRQGADEQYF; CDR3nt: TGTGCCAGTAGTATACGGCAGGGCGCCGACGAGCAGTACTTC
abundance: .; v_gene: TRBV20-1; d_gene: .; j_gene: TRBJ1-1; CDR3aa: CSANRGTEAFF; CDR3nt: TGCAGTGCTAACCGGGGCACTGAAGCTTTCTTT
abundance: .; v_gene: TRBV6-5; d_gene: TRBD1; j_gene: TRBJ1-2; CDR3aa: CASSRGQGAVYTF; CDR3nt: TGTGCCAGCAGTAGAGGACAGGGGGCGGTCTACACCTTC
abundance: .; v_gene: TRBV5-1; d_gene: .; j_gene: TRBJ2-5; CDR3aa: CASRLFSNRMGETQYF; CDR3nt: TGCGCCAGCAGACTTTTCAGTAACAGAATGGGAGAGACCCAGTACTTC
abundance: .; v_gene: TRBV7-6; d_gene: .; j_gene: TRBJ2-2; CDR3aa: CASSSETGSNTGELFF; CDR3nt: TGTGCCAGCAGCTCTGAAACAGGGAGTAACACCGGGGAGCTGTTTTTT
abundance: .; v_gene: TRBV11-2; d_gene: TRBD2; j_gene: TRBJ2-5; CDR3aa: CASSPLGRGEQETQYF; CDR3nt: TGTGCCAGCAGCCCTCTGGGGCGGGGGGAACAAGAGACCCAGTACTTC
abundance: .; v_gene: TRBV7-9; d_gene: .; j_gene: TRBJ1-3; CDR3aa: CASSAARASSGNTIYF; CDR3nt: TGTGCCAGCAGCGCAGCCCGGGCCAGCTCTGGAAACACCATATATTTT
abundance: .; v_gene: TRBV28; d_gene: .; j_gene: TRBJ1-1; CDR3aa: CASSILGTEAFF; CDR3nt: TGTGCCAGCAGCATCCTAGGGACTGAAGCTTTCTTT
abundance: .; v_gene: TRBV7-8; d_gene: .; j_gene: TRBJ2-2; CDR3aa: CASSLEGSLSGVFF; CDR3nt: TGTGCCAGCAGCTTAGAGGGCAGCCTTTCTGGGGTGTTTTTT
abundance: once; v_gene: TRBV4-2; d_gene: .; j_gene: TRBJ1-1; CDR3aa: CASTPSVGLNTEAFF; CDR3nt: TGTGCCAGCACCCCCTCCGTGGGTTTAAACACTGAAGCTTTCTTT